Sequencing of this T cell receptor beta chain was carried out in a study of blood T cell repertoires in COVID-19. Study details: Samples representing acute and convalescent COVID-19 were sourced from the United States, Italy and Spain.

Assay: immunoSEQ multiplex PCR; the TCRdb copy retains only in-frame clones and omits some. In the table there are about 160,000 clones, approximately 80% of which are singletons. Germline V lookup: CDR1 SGHAT, CDR2 FQNNGV. The CDR3 loop spans 15 amino acids. V was clipped by 4 bases and J by 0 bases; unmatched bases: 6. This chain joins TRBV11-2 and TRBJ2-7; 7 nucleotides line up with TRBD1. This TCR was recovered from a woman older than 75 with acute or convalescent COVID-19. The sample comprised peripheral blood. CDR3 amino acids: CASSSTGTVSYEQYF. The CDR3 nucleotides are TGTGCCAGCAGCTCGACCGGGACAGTCTCCTACGAGCAGTACTTC.